The 14 T cell receptor beta chains given below trace back to one sample, sequenced in a study of T cells in Graves' hyperthyroidism and ophthalmopathy. There were TCR beta CDR3 regions amplified from RNA transcripts. With the HTBI primer set, the TCR CDR3 went through a first round of RT-PCR. TCRdb used MiXCR to reprocess the multiplex PCR reads, holding one entry per CDR3 protein. Altogether hundreds of thousands of distinct CDR3 sequences are present, 13% to 15% being singletons, with the ten largest covering roughly a tenth. The source material was blood. These receptors originate from a young woman with Graves' hyperthyroidism.

This clonotype was picked up a small number of times. V is TRBV6-2 or TRBV6-3 and J is TRBJ2-1; 7 bases match TRBD1. There are 11 residues in the CDR3. Germline CDR1 MNHEY, CDR2 SVGEGT. In DNA, the CDR3 is TGTGCAGGGGGCCACCCTAATGAGCAGTTCTTC. This codes for CAGGHPNEQFF.

The CDR3 coding sequence is TGTGCCAGCTCATCGGACGGACTTAGCAATCAGCCCCAGCATTTT. Its protein is CASSSDGLSNQPQHF. The chain recombines TRBV6-2 or TRBV6-3 with TRBJ1-5; D is uncertain. There are 15 residues in the CDR3. Looked up from germline, CDR1 is MNHEY and CDR2 is SVGEGT. V lost 8 bases and J 0 bases, leaving 14 bases between the germline ends.

The V and J genes are TRBV11-2 and TRBJ2-7; no firm D call. Germline lookup yields CDR1 SGHAT and CDR2 FQNNGV. V lost 5 bases and J 3 bases, leaving 11 bases between the germline ends. The CDR3 spans 13 residues. The CDR3 loop reads CASSPFPSYEQYF. CDR3 nucleotide sequence: TGTGCCAGCAGCCCCTTTCCTAGCTACGAGCAGTACTTC. The entire variable domain, with the rest obtained from reference TRBV11-2 and TRBJ2-7, is as follows: EAGVAQSPRYKIIEKRQSVAFWCNPISGHATLYWYQQILGQGPKLLIQFQNNGVVDDSQLPKDRFSAERLKGVDSTLKIQPAKLEDSAVYLCASSPFPSYEQYFGPGTRLTVT.

The chain employs TRBV15 and TRBJ2-1, with D possibly TRBD2 on 6 matching bases. The CDR3 spans 14 residues. Per the germline V gene, CDR1 is LNHNV and CDR2 is YYDKDF (reference sequence). The germline V and J ends were trimmed by 0 bases and 7 bases, with 10 bases remaining between them. The CDR3 region has the DNA TGTGCCACCAGCAGAGATAGCGGTCGGAATGAGCAGTTCTTC. Its protein is CATSRDSGRNEQFF.

This clonotype was observed many times. J is TRBJ2-1 and V is TRBV20-1, with 15 bases identical to TRBD2. The J segment lost 7 bases and the V segment lost 5 bases, leaving 6 bases of the junction unmatched. Germline CDR1 is DFQATT and CDR2 is SNEGSKA (reference sequence). The CDR3 sequence is 15 residues long. CDR3 protein: CSAAQGTSGRNEQFF. CDR3 bases: TGCAGTGCTGCCCAAGGGACTAGCGGGAGGAATGAGCAGTTCTTC.

This clonotype turned up a few times. CDR3 DNA sequence: TGTGCCAGTAGCATCCCGGGACAGGGCAAGGGCTACACCTTC. Translating it yields CASSIPGQGKGYTF. V usage is TRBV19 and J usage is TRBJ1-2, with TRBD1 matching over 9 bases. This CDR3 has 14 amino acids. Germline V gives CDR1 LNHDA, CDR2 SQIVND (reference sequence). The V segment lost 6 bases and the J segment 8 bases; nucleotides outside the gene matches: 10.

There are many counts of this clonotype. This rearrangement joins TRBV20-1 to TRBJ2-3; the D gene is possibly TRBD2 (6 bases). V was pared by 3 bases and J by 1 base, with 11 bases between. The CDR3 has 14 amino acids. The V gene's germline CDR1 is DFQATT and CDR2 SNEGSKA (reference sequence). Here the CDR3 reads CSARDYSGTDTQYF. CDR3 DNA: TGCAGTGCTAGGGACTACTCCGGCACAGATACGCAGTATTTT.

V is TRBV7-8 and J is TRBJ2-2; D not certain. This CDR3 has 15 residues. CDR1 is SGHVS and CDR2 is FQNEAQ in the germline V gene. Trimming took 2 bases from V and 0 from J, leaving 7 bases between them. CDR3 amino acids: CASSLPLSNTGELFF. The CDR3 region has the DNA TGTGCCAGCAGCTTACCCCTATCGAACACCGGGGAGCTGTTTTTT.

The chain employs TRBV10-1 and TRBJ2-1; TRBD1 or TRBD2 may be the D gene (5 bases each). Germline CDR1 reads WNHNN; CDR2 reads SYGVQD (reference sequence). V lost 1 base and J lost 3, with 13 bases in between. This CDR3 is 16 amino acids long. The DNA of the CDR3 is TGCGCCAGCAGTGAGTTGCCCGGGACGGTCTACAATGAGCAGTTCTTC. The encoded protein is CASSELPGTVYNEQFF.

This clonotype appeared many times. Here the CDR3 reads CASSLAGGEQFF. Here the CDR3 DNA reads TGTGCCAGCAGCTTAGCGGGAGGGGAGCAGTTCTTC. The gene calls are TRBV7-9 and TRBJ2-1; 7 nucleotides line up with TRBD2. In germline, CDR1 is SEHNR, CDR2 FQNEAQ (reference sequence). Trimming at V came to 0 bases and at J to 10 bases, leaving 0 bases not matched to a gene. The length of the CDR3 is 12 residues.

This clonotype occurred many times. The gene calls are TRBV2 and TRBJ1-2; 10 bases map to TRBD1. The germline gives CDR1 SNHLY, CDR2 FYNNEI. Trimming removed 5 bases from V and 4 bases from J; junction bases left unmatched: 7. This CDR3 is built from 15 residues. The CDR3 DNA reads TGTGCCAGCAGTCGGAGACAGGGGGCACTCTATGGCTACACCTTC. It translates to CASSRRQGALYGYTF. Full variable domain (missing parts from reference TRBV2 and TRBJ1-2): EPEVTQTPSHQVTQMGQEVILRCVPISNHLYFYWYRQILGQKVEFLVSFYNNEISEKSEIFDDQFSVERPDGSNFTLKIRSTKLEDSAMYFCASSRRQGALYGYTFGSGTRLTVV.

This rearrangement joins TRBV3-1 to TRBJ1-2; no firm D call. The CDR3 consists of 15 residues. CDR1 and CDR2 from the germline V gene are LGHDT and YNNKEL (reference sequence). Trimming removed 0 bases from V and 3 bases from J, with 11 bases in between. The CDR3 DNA follows: TGTGCCAGCAGCCAAGATAGAGACGGAGACTATGGCTACACCTTC. It codes for CASSQDRDGDYGYTF.

Note on this clonotype: This may arise from a read error, as a much more abundant clone is one base away. The chain links TRBV7-8 to TRBJ2-3; 11 nucleotides match TRBD2. V was pared by 2 bases and J by 0 bases, with 1 base of the junction left unmatched. The germline CDR1 and CDR2 sequences are SGHVS and FQNEAQ. This CDR3 region has 16 residues. CDR3 coding DNA: TGTGCCAGCAGCTTATGGACTAGCGGGAGCACAGATACGCAGTATTTT. It codes for CASSLWTSGSTDTQYF.

This clonotype was observed a handful of times. This chain connects TRBV11-2 to TRBJ1-6; D uncertain. Trimming left V 1 base short and J 7 bases short, with 8 bases between. Germline CDR1 is SGHAT and CDR2 is FQNNGV. The CDR3 contains 14 residues. CDR3 amino acids: CASSLVKRNSPLHF. As DNA, the CDR3 is TGTGCCAGCAGCTTAGTGAAGAGGAATTCACCCCTCCACTTT.